This TCR beta chain was captured by sequencing in a study of blood T cell repertoires in COVID-19. Study at large: Researchers got acute and convalescent COVID-19 samples from the United States, Italy and Spain. Sources were T cells, B-cell-depleted T cells, or PBMCs; the material itself was cDNA or gDNA.

The germline CDR1 and CDR2 sequences are SGHRS and YFSETQ. Trimming removed 0 bases from V and 4 bases from J, with 12 bases in between. This CDR3 has 15 residues. In the authors' methods: The authors estimated nucleated cell counts from reference gene primer amplification. The repertoire was sequenced with immunoSEQ multiplex PCR; TCRdb's copy has only in-frame clones and lacks some. Clonal size and the V and J genes are those of that table, whereas D and trimming came from the DNA. The sample lists 110,000 to 150,000 clones, around 79% occurring once. The chain carries TRBV5-1 and TRBJ2-3, with D possibly being TRBD1 (7 bases). Input material: peripheral blood. The sequence was obtained from a man between 60 and 70 years old with acute or convalescent COVID-19. CDR3: CASSLAGGGPDTQYF. The CDR3 nucleotides are TGCGCCAGCAGCTTGGCCGGAGGGGGCCCAGATACGCAGTATTTT. Full variable domain (outside the CDR3, taken from reference TRBV5-1 and TRBJ2-3): KAGVTQTPRYLIKTRGQQVTLSCSPISGHRSVSWYQQTPGQGLQFLFEYFSETQRNKGNFPGRFSGRQFSNSRSEMNVSTLELGDSALYLCASSLAGGGPDTQYFGPGTRLTVL.